The 32 T cell receptor beta chains below were found in one sample sequenced in a study of PD-L1 blockade in urothelial cancer. Time point of the sample: peripheral blood 6 weeks after treatment start. Sequencing used immunoSEQ multiplex PCR; TCRdb keeps in-frame clones, though not all of them. The data hold roughly 40,000 clones, with about 90% observed a single time. This sample comprised PBMCs, obtained around atezolizumab (anti-PD-L1) treatment. These receptor sequences come from a man in his 70s with urothelial cancer.

V gene TRBV4-2 combines with J gene TRBJ2-7, with 7 bases matching TRBD1. In germline, CDR1 is LGHNA, CDR2 YNFKEQ. V lost 4 bases to trimming and J lost 3 bases; unmatched junction nucleotides: 18. The CDR3 spans 18 residues. The CDR3 DNA follows: TGTGCCAGCAGCCGTTCCGGGACAGCTCTTACTCCCATCTACGAGCAGTACTTC. Amino acids: CASSRSGTALTPIYEQYF.

The rearrangement joins TRBV6-1 to TRBJ1-5, with D possibly being TRBD1 (6 bases). V was trimmed by 10 bases and J by 0 bases, leaving 13 bases between them. This CDR3 region has 14 residues. CDR1 MNHNS and CDR2 SASEGT come from the germline V gene. The DNA of the CDR3 is TGTGCCACTCGACGGGGACATAGCAATCAGCCCCAGCATTTT. It is translated as CATRRGHSNQPQHF.

The V and J genes are TRBV28 and TRBJ2-7; TRBD2 agrees at 11 bases. The CDR3 is made up of 15 amino acids. Germline lookup yields CDR1 MDHEN and CDR2 SYDVKM. V lost 4 bases and J lost 4; bases outside the gene matches: 6. CDR3 sequence reads: CASSYSGRAGYEQYF. CDR3 in DNA: TGTGCCAGCAGTTATAGCGGGAGGGCCGGGTACGAGCAGTACTTC. The full variable domain, rest sourced from reference TRBV28 and TRBJ2-7, is DVKVTQSSRYLVKRTGEKVFLECVQDMDHENMFWYRQDPGLGLRLIYFSYDVKMKEKGDIPEGYSVSREKKERFSLILESASTNQTSMYLCASSYSGRAGYEQYFGPGTRLTVT.

In regard to this clone: Other DNA sequences in the sample encode the same CDR3. This chain connects TRBV11-2 to TRBJ1-1; unclear D gene. The CDR3 covers 14 residues. The germline V and J ends were trimmed by 1 base and 1 base, with 7 bases remaining between them. Germline V CDR1 and CDR2: SGHAT, FQNNGV. The CDR3: CASSLGAGNTEAFF. CDR3 sequence (DNA): TGTGCCAGCAGCTTAGGGGCAGGGAACACTGAAGCTTTCTTT.

The V gene is TRBV5-4, the J gene TRBJ2-5; D perhaps matches TRBD1 (6 bases). The ends were cut back, 2 bases at V and 5 bases at J, with 13 bases in the middle. In germline, CDR1 is SGHNT, CDR2 YYREEE (reference sequence). The CDR3 extends over 14 amino acids. CDR3: CASSLTGSGETQYF. The DNA of the CDR3 is TGTGCCAGCAGCTTAACAGGGAGCGGTGAGACCCAGTACTTC.

The chain uses TRBV4-1 and TRBJ2-7; no firm D call. This CDR3 comprises 14 residues. V lost 3 bases and J lost 2, with 11 bases in between. Germline loops: CDR1 MGHRA, CDR2 YSYEKL. The CDR3 here is CASSHTTRTYEQYF. CDR3 in DNA: TGCGCCAGCAGCCACACGACGCGGACCTACGAGCAGTACTTC.

The chain is built from TRBV10-1 and TRBJ2-1; D perhaps matches TRBD1 (5 bases). From germline, CDR1 is WNHNN and CDR2 SYGVQD (reference sequence). The length of the CDR3 is 13 residues. Trimming shortened V by 8 bases and J by 8 bases, and 16 bases separated the two germline ends. The CDR3: CASQGAGFHEQFF. The CDR3 DNA reads as TGCGCCAGCCAGGGTGCAGGATTCCATGAGCAGTTCTTC.

The chain combines TRBV28 with TRBJ2-1; TRBD2 matches 8 bases. Per the germline V gene, CDR1 is MDHEN and CDR2 is SYDVKM. The CDR3 covers 14 residues. Germline trimming cut 9 bases from V and 8 bases from J; bases unmatched to any gene: 12. In DNA form, the CDR3 reads TGTGCCAGGCCACTCGTCGGGAGGGGTCATGAGCAGTTCTTC. It encodes CARPLVGRGHEQFF. Drawing the rest from reference TRBV28 and TRBJ2-1, the complete variable domain is DVKVTQSSRYLVKRTGEKVFLECVQDMDHENMFWYRQDPGLGLRLIYFSYDVKMKEKGDIPEGYSVSREKKERFSLILESASTNQTSMYLCARPLVGRGHEQFFGPGTRLTVL.

The chain uses TRBV21-1 and TRBJ2-5; TRBD2 is the table's D call and was not checked against the DNA. TRBV21-1 is an annotated pseudogene. There are 18 residues in the CDR3. CDR3 bases: TGTGCCAGCAGCAAGACGCGGACTAGCGGGGGCGAGGTGGAGACCCAGTACTTC. Its protein is CASSKTRTSGGEVETQYF.

The chain is built from TRBV10-2 and TRBJ2-3; 14 bases match TRBD2. The length of the CDR3 is 18 residues. After removal of 0 bases from V and 4 bases from J, the junction contained 6 bases not matched to a gene. Germline lookup yields CDR1 WSHSY and CDR2 SAAADI. The CDR3 spells CASSESAGLAGVSDTQYF. The CDR3 bases are TGCGCCAGCAGTGAGTCTGCGGGACTAGCGGGAGTTTCAGATACGCAGTATTTT.

CDR3 DNA: TGTGCCAGTACCACAACCCCGGCGGTGGGTGAGCAGTACTTC. It specifies CASTTTPAVGEQYF. This chain joins TRBV19 and TRBJ2-7; the D is unclear. Per the germline V gene, CDR1 is LNHDA and CDR2 is SQIVND (reference sequence). With 7 bases removed from V and 7 bases from J, the gap between germline ends came to 20 bases. There are 14 residues in the CDR3.

The chain uses TRBV28 and TRBJ2-3; D uncertain. V was cut by 4 bases and J by 0 bases, with 5 bases left in between. The CDR3 spans 13 residues. In germline, CDR1 is MDHEN, CDR2 SYDVKM. The CDR3 DNA follows: TGTGCCAGCAGTTCCCCTAGCACAGATACGCAGTATTTT. Translated: CASSSPSTDTQYF.

CDR3 DNA sequence: TGTGCCTTTGCGGCTAGCGGGAAGGATACGCAGTATTTT. It is translated as CAFAASGKDTQYF. This chain uses TRBV30 with TRBJ2-3; 9 bases are a match to TRBD2. Trimming at V came to 7 bases and at J to 6 bases, leaving 8 bases not matched to a gene. This CDR3 region has 13 residues. Germline loops: CDR1 GTSNPN, CDR2 SVGIG (reference sequence).

The rearrangement links TRBV6-1 to TRBJ1-3; the D is unclear. There are 15 residues in the CDR3. The germline CDR1 and CDR2 sequences are MNHNS and SASEGT. V was cut by 7 bases and J by 3 bases, with 16 bases left in between. CDR3 coding DNA: TGTGCCAGCAAATCGAGTGATTCCCTTGGAAACACCATATATTTT. Its protein is CASKSSDSLGNTIYF.

The chain joins TRBV28 to TRBJ1-2, with a tentative D call TRBD1 (6 bases). This CDR3 is built from 14 residues. V was shortened by 7 bases and J by 8 bases, with 20 bases between the two germline ends. Per germline, CDR1 MDHEN and CDR2 SYDVKM. The CDR3 spells CASKQGLRTGGYTF. As DNA, the CDR3 is TGTGCCAGCAAACAGGGCCTGCGCACGGGCGGCTACACCTTC.

The chain joins TRBV4-1 to TRBJ2-2; maybe TRBD1 (6 bases). This CDR3 comprises 17 residues. Trimming shortened V by 0 bases and J by 0 bases, and 11 bases separated the two germline ends. Per the germline V gene, CDR1 is MGHRA and CDR2 is YSYEKL. This CDR3 reads CASSQDLDSSNTGELFF. The CDR3 DNA follows: TGCGCCAGCAGCCAAGACCTGGACAGCTCGAACACCGGGGAGCTGTTTTTT.

V is TRBV29-1 and J is TRBJ2-3; 9 bases are a match to TRBD1. The germline CDR1 and CDR2 sequences are SQVTM and ANQGSEA. Trimming at V came to 4 bases and at J to 2 bases, leaving 4 bases not matched to a gene. The CDR3 covers 14 residues. CDR3 sequence: CSVGQGVVTDTQYF. The CDR3 bases are TGCAGCGTTGGACAGGGGGTAGTCACAGATACGCAGTATTTT.

This CDR3 reads CASSLRGQGNTEAFF. CDR3 nucleotide sequence: TGTGCCAGCAGCTTACGAGGTCAGGGGAACACTGAAGCTTTCTTT. V usage is TRBV7-9 and J usage is TRBJ1-1; D possibly corresponds to TRBD1 (5 bases). The germline gives CDR1 SEHNR, CDR2 FQNEAQ (reference sequence). Between the trimmed V and J ends, which lost 2 bases and 1 base, there was a span of 11 bases. The CDR3 consists of 15 residues.

This rearrangement joins TRBV7-3 to TRBJ2-1, with 9 bases lining up with TRBD1. V was clipped by 4 bases and J by 8 bases; unmatched bases: 3. Germline V gene lookup returns CDR1 SGHTA and CDR2 FQGTGA. The CDR3 extends over 13 amino acids. The CDR3 reads CASSYRDRDEQFF. DNA for the CDR3: TGTGCCAGCAGCTACAGGGACAGGGATGAGCAGTTCTTC.

The rearrangement joins TRBV18 to TRBJ2-2; 9 bases line up with TRBD1. CDR3 length equals 15 residues. The germline CDR1 and CDR2 sequences are KGHSH and LQKENI. With V trimmed by 4 bases and J by 3 bases, 3 bases remained unmatched. The CDR3 is CASSLRQGDTGELFF. The CDR3 DNA is TGTGCCAGCTCACTCAGACAGGGGGACACCGGGGAGCTGTTTTTT.

V gene TRBV6-5 combines with J gene TRBJ1-3; D remains unclear. Trimming cost V 0 bases and J 1 base, with 7 bases left between them. The CDR3 is made up of 15 amino acids. Germline-derived CDR1 and CDR2 are MNHEY and SVGAGI. CDR3 region: CASSYSSGSGNTIYF. In DNA form, the CDR3 reads TGTGCCAGCAGTTACTCTTCAGGATCTGGAAACACCATATATTTT.

This clone was detected once. The V call is TRBV7-9, the J call TRBJ1-1; D is possibly TRBD1 (5 bases). Germline lookup yields CDR1 SEHNR and CDR2 FQNEAQ (reference sequence). This CDR3 spans 14 amino acids. V gave up 1 base and J gave up 6 bases, with 12 bases separating them. CDR3 sequence (DNA): TGTGCCAGCAGCTTAGAATGGGGCAAGTCTGAAGCTTTCTTT. Translating it yields CASSLEWGKSEAFF.

The chain employs TRBV27 and TRBJ2-6; D might be TRBD1 (6 bases). CDR1 is MNHEY, CDR2 SMNVEV, per germline (reference sequence). The CDR3 length is 15 residues. The V end lost 4 bases, the J end lost 0 bases, and 7 bases lay between the germline ends. CDR3 sequence reads: CASSWTVSGANVLTF. The CDR3 DNA reads as TGTGCCAGCAGTTGGACAGTCTCTGGGGCCAACGTCCTGACTTTC. The full variable domain, rest sourced from reference TRBV27 and TRBJ2-6, is EAQVTQNPRYLITVTGKKLTVTCSQNMNHEYMSWYRQDPGLGLRQIYYSMNVEVTDKGDVPEGYKVSRKEKRNFPLILESPSPNQTSLYFCASSWTVSGANVLTFGAGSRLTVL.

The J gene is TRBJ1-2, the V gene TRBV6-5; TRBD1 is a possible D gene (5 bases). Germline V CDR1 and CDR2: MNHEY, SVGAGI. Trimming took 2 bases from V and 7 from J, leaving 14 bases between them. The CDR3 totals 14 residues. The CDR3 spells CASSYGRDWGGYTF. CDR3 nucleotides: TGTGCCAGCAGTTACGGCAGGGATTGGGGTGGCTACACCTTC.

This clone was recorded once. V usage is TRBV7-8 and J usage is TRBJ2-2, with a weak D call TRBD1 (5 bases). Germline V gives CDR1 SGHVS, CDR2 FQNEAQ. Trimming left V 5 bases short and J 4 bases short, with 14 bases between. The CDR3 spans 15 residues. The DNA for the CDR3 is TGTGCCAGCAGCCTGGGGCCACGAGGCACCGGGGAGCTGTTTTTT. It translates to CASSLGPRGTGELFF.

This chain joins TRBV7-2 and TRBJ2-1; 14 nucleotides line up with TRBD2. J lost 7 bases, V lost 2 bases, and 7 bases had no gene match. The germline V gene encodes CDR1 SGHTA and CDR2 FQGNSA. This CDR3 is 17 amino acids long. CDR3: CASSLPGLAGGGNEQFF. As DNA, the CDR3 is TGTGCCAGCAGCTTACCCGGACTAGCGGGAGGTGGAAATGAGCAGTTCTTC.

V gene TRBV5-4 combines with J gene TRBJ2-7, with D maybe TRBD2 (6 bases). Trimming left V 0 bases short and J 7 bases short, with 14 bases between. Per the germline V gene, CDR1 is SGHNT and CDR2 is YYREEE (reference sequence). This CDR3 is 14 amino acids long. CDR3 in DNA: TGTGCCAGCAGCTTGGATAGCGGCTCGGAAGAGCAGTACTTC. Translating gives CASSLDSGSEEQYF.

The chain uses TRBV7-2 and TRBJ2-7, with TRBD1 identical over 8 bases. The CDR3 spans 15 residues. Germline V gives CDR1 SGHTA, CDR2 FQGNSA. Trimming took 0 bases from V and 6 from J; bases not matched to a gene: 7. The chain's CDR3 is CASSLAWGRGREQYF. The CDR3 bases are TGTGCCAGCAGCTTAGCTTGGGGCAGGGGGCGCGAGCAGTACTTC.

This rearrangement joins TRBV30 to TRBJ1-2; D gene ambiguous. The CDR3 sequence is 12 residues long. Germline V gene sequence: CDR1 GTSNPN, CDR2 SVGIG (reference sequence). Trimming cost V 2 bases and J 8 bases, with 12 bases left between them. CDR3 sequence reads: CAWSPGSVGYTF. CDR3 in DNA: TGTGCCTGGAGTCCAGGTTCAGTAGGCTACACCTTC.

The rearrangement uses TRBV4-1 and TRBJ2-3; D is unclear. Germline values: CDR1 MGHRA, CDR2 YSYEKL. The CDR3 contains 14 residues. V lost 1 base to trimming and J lost 6 bases, with 11 bases between them. This CDR3 is CASSQGADRDTQYF. CDR3 nucleotide sequence: TGCGCCAGCAGCCAAGGTGCCGATCGGGATACGCAGTATTTT.

This clone came up once. The J gene is TRBJ2-7, the V gene TRBV27, with TRBD2 matching over 8 bases. The CDR3 spans 15 residues. CDR1 is MNHEY and CDR2 is SMNVEV in the germline V gene (reference sequence). Unmatched junction bases numbered 13, after V lost 7 bases and J lost 5 bases. CDR3 in amino acids: CASTLRAGVSHEQYF. The CDR3 DNA follows: TGTGCCAGCACCCTTCGAGCGGGAGTTTCCCACGAGCAGTACTTC.

The chain links TRBV6-5 to TRBJ1-1, with TRBD1 matching 8 bases. V shed 7 bases and J 4 bases; nucleotides not matched to a gene: 5. Germline V gene sequence: CDR1 MNHEY, CDR2 SVGAGI. The CDR3 runs 13 residues. CDR3 sequence reads: CASTQTGVTEAFF. The DNA for the CDR3 is TGTGCCAGCACCCAGACAGGGGTCACTGAAGCTTTCTTT.